The 20 T cell receptor beta chains presented below share a single source sample, sequenced in a study of T cells in Graves' hyperthyroidism and ophthalmopathy. Researchers took RNA transcripts and amplified the TCR beta CDR3 regions from them. The HTBI primer set served for first-round RT-PCR of the TCR CDR3. Each CDR3 protein is one row after TCRdb ran MiXCR on the multiplex PCR reads. This sample has about 350,000 distinct CDR3 sequences, with 15% to 20% found just once. The sequencing sample was made of blood. All receptors come from a middle-aged woman with Graves' ophthalmopathy.

About this clonotype: It may be a read error: a sequence one base away is much more abundant. The chain couples TRBV2 to TRBJ1-1, with 7 nucleotides matching TRBD1. This CDR3 is built from 16 residues. V shed 5 bases and J 1 base; nucleotides not matched to a gene: 10. CDR1 SNHLY and CDR2 FYNNEI come from the germline V gene. The CDR3 bases are TGTGCCAGCAGTAGCCGGACAGGAGGCACGAACACTGAAGCTTTCTTT. Encoded protein: CASSSRTGGTNTEAFF.

This clonotype showed up many times. The CDR3 DNA is TGTGCCAGCAGTTACAGGAGCCTAGGGGATTACGGCTACGAGCAGTACTTC. It yields the protein CASSYRSLGDYGYEQYF. The chain links TRBV6-5 to TRBJ2-7; D might be TRBD1 (5 bases). With 2 bases removed from V and 3 bases from J, the gap between germline ends came to 20 bases. Germline CDR1 reads MNHEY; CDR2 reads SVGAGI. This CDR3 is 17 amino acids long.

This clonotype has at least ten counts. One end of the junction varies from germline; a read error may be responsible. This chain connects TRBV2 to TRBJ2-7; D tentatively reads TRBD1 or TRBD2 (5 bases each). This CDR3 is 16 amino acids long. CDR1 and CDR2 from the germline V gene are SNHLY and FYNNEI. The CDR3 region is CAGSEAAWTFSYEQYF. The DNA of the CDR3 is TGTGCCGGCAGTGAAGCGGCCTGGACATTTTCCTACGAGCAGTACTTC.

In its sample, this clonotype was seen many times. The V and J genes are TRBV28 and TRBJ2-7; D perhaps matches TRBD1 (6 bases). The CDR3 covers 12 residues. Germline lookup yields CDR1 MDHEN and CDR2 SYDVKM. V lost 3 bases and J 6 bases, leaving 9 bases between the germline ends. Written as DNA, the CDR3 is TGTGCCAGCAGTTTGGACAGTCTCGAGCAGTACTTC. Amino acid sequence: CASSLDSLEQYF.

This clonotype has ten or more counts. The chain is built from TRBV6-1 and TRBJ2-2, with D perhaps TRBD1 or TRBD2 (5 bases each). From germline, CDR1 is MNHNS and CDR2 SASEGT. V was shortened by 6 bases and J by 5 bases, with 16 bases between the two germline ends. The CDR3 runs to 15 residues. The CDR3 is CASRMPGRSTGELFF. CDR3 nucleotide sequence: TGTGCCAGCAGAATGCCGGGACGGAGTACCGGGGAGCTGTTTTTT.

This clonotype was detected many times. The rearrangement uses TRBV28 and TRBJ1-2; 7 nucleotides line up with TRBD1. Germline V gene lookup returns CDR1 MDHEN and CDR2 SYDVKM. This CDR3 comprises 14 residues. V lost 5 bases to trimming and J lost 4 bases; unmatched junction nucleotides: 7. In DNA form, the CDR3 reads TGTGCCAGCAGTCTGGGACAGCTTTTCTATGGCTACACCTTC. Protein: CASSLGQLFYGYTF.

This clonotype was seen repeatedly, ten times or more. V gene TRBV19 combines with J gene TRBJ2-2; D is possibly TRBD2 (6 bases). Germline V CDR1 and CDR2: LNHDA, SQIVND (reference sequence). V was pared by 5 bases and J by 5 bases, with 12 bases between. This CDR3 is 14 amino acids long. Written as DNA, the CDR3 is TGTGCCAGTAGTGCGCAGGGAGGAACCGGGGAGCTGTTTTTT. Residues: CASSAQGGTGELFF. The full variable domain, rest sourced from reference TRBV19 and TRBJ2-2, is DGGITQSPKYLFRKEGQNVTLSCEQNLNHDAMYWYRQDPGQGLRLIYYSQIVNDFQKGDIAEGYSVSREKKESFPLTVTSAQKNPTAFYLCASSAQGGTGELFFGEGSRLTVL.

In this sample, this clonotype turned up many times. The chain combines TRBV6-5 with TRBJ2-2; 7 bases line up with TRBD1. The CDR3 runs to 14 residues. V lost 8 bases to trimming and J lost 1 base; unmatched junction nucleotides: 4. Germline V gene sequence: CDR1 MNHEY, CDR2 SVGAGI. The DNA for the CDR3 is TGTGCCAGCTTTAGGGACAGGAACACCGGGGAGCTGTTTTTT. It encodes CASFRDRNTGELFF.

This clonotype was seen many times. This chain joins TRBV11-2 and TRBJ2-7; 7 nucleotides match TRBD1. With 5 bases clipped from V and 3 bases from J, the junction kept 13 bases outside the gene matches. Looked up from germline, CDR1 is SGHAT and CDR2 is FQNNGV. The CDR3 is 16 amino acids. This CDR3 is CASSAPRSGGIYEQYF. CDR3 DNA: TGTGCCAGCAGCGCCCCTCGTTCAGGGGGAATCTACGAGCAGTACTTC.

This clonotype was counted only a few times. The chain uses TRBV7-9 and TRBJ2-5; D unresolved. Between the trimmed V and J ends, which lost 2 bases and 2 bases, there was a span of 9 bases. This CDR3 has 14 residues. CDR1 is SEHNR, CDR2 FQNEAQ, per germline (reference sequence). CDR3 nucleotide sequence: TGTGCCAGCAGCTTACCAAATGGACAAGAGACCCAGTACTTC. Amino acid sequence: CASSLPNGQETQYF.

This clonotype was recorded many times. This rearrangement joins TRBV12-3 or TRBV12-4 to TRBJ1-5; 7 bases line up with TRBD1. The junction had 5 bases not matched to a gene; V was cut back by 1 base and J by 2 bases. CDR3 length: 16 residues. Written as DNA, the CDR3 is TGTGCCAGCAGTTTAGGACAGGGTTGGGGCAATCAGCCCCAGCATTTT. Its translation is CASSLGQGWGNQPQHF.

There are many counts of this clonotype. The chain employs TRBV7-3 and TRBJ2-7, with 11 nucleotides matching TRBD2. This CDR3 comprises 15 residues. V lost 5 bases, J lost 5 bases, and 8 bases stayed unmatched. Germline values: CDR1 SGHTA, CDR2 FQGTGA. The CDR3 nucleotides are TGTGCCAGCAGCGTTACCGGACTAGCGGGTGACGAGCAGTACTTC. Amino acids: CASSVTGLAGDEQYF.

The chain combines TRBV2 with TRBJ2-7; 7 bases are a match to TRBD2. Germline CDR1 SNHLY, CDR2 FYNNEI. The CDR3 contains 13 residues. The V segment lost 7 bases and the J segment 3 bases; nucleotides outside the gene matches: 6. CDR3 sequence reads: CASMLAEGYEQYF. The CDR3 DNA sequence: TGTGCCAGCATGCTAGCGGAAGGCTACGAGCAGTACTTC.

This clonotype was detected ten times or more. The rearrangement uses TRBV6-2 or TRBV6-3 and TRBJ2-5, with D perhaps being TRBD1 or TRBD2 (5 bases each). The V end lost 7 bases, the J end lost 5 bases, and 17 bases lay between the germline ends. The V gene's germline CDR1 is MNHEY and CDR2 SVGEGT. The CDR3 runs to 14 residues. The CDR3 DNA reads as TGTGCCAGCACTGGAGAGGGGTCCCCGGAGACCCAGTACTTC. The encoded protein is CASTGEGSPETQYF.

The table lists this clonotype with many counts. The chain uses TRBV6-5 and TRBJ1-1; 7 nucleotides agree with TRBD1. This CDR3 contains 14 residues. In germline, CDR1 is MNHEY, CDR2 SVGAGI. The V gene end was trimmed by 6 bases and the J gene end by 1 base; junction bases not matched to a gene: 5. CDR3 in amino acids: CASRQTGKNTEAFF. CDR3 bases: TGTGCCAGCAGGCAGACAGGGAAGAACACTGAAGCTTTCTTT.

This clonotype was observed many times. The chain combines TRBV28 with TRBJ2-5; 7 bases map to TRBD1. The CDR3 loop spans 14 amino acids. From germline, CDR1 is MDHEN and CDR2 SYDVKM. With V trimmed by 6 bases and J by 1 base, 5 bases remained unmatched. The CDR3 sequence: CASSRDRPQETQYF. The DNA of the CDR3 is TGTGCCAGCAGCAGGGACAGACCCCAAGAGACCCAGTACTTC.

This clonotype was observed many times. The chain recombines TRBV18 with TRBJ2-5; 7 nucleotides agree with TRBD2. Germline V lookup: CDR1 KGHSH, CDR2 LQKENI. V was clipped by 0 bases and J by 2 bases; unmatched bases: 9. CDR3 length: 17 amino acids. CDR3 residues: CASSPPKGGMLQETQYF. CDR3 nucleotides: TGTGCCAGCTCACCACCGAAGGGAGGGATGCTACAAGAGACCCAGTACTTC.

The chain recombines TRBV6-1 with TRBJ1-2; perhaps TRBD1 as D (5 bases). The CDR3 has 15 residues. CDR1 MNHNS and CDR2 SASEGT come from the germline V gene. V gave up 5 bases and J gave up 1 base, with 14 bases separating them. CDR3 region: CASSLEGLGNYGYTF. The CDR3 DNA is TGTGCCAGCAGTCTGGAGGGGCTCGGTAACTATGGCTACACCTTC.

This clonotype was counted ten times or more. The V and J genes are TRBV6-2 or TRBV6-3 and TRBJ2-2; 12 positions match TRBD2. The V gene end was trimmed by 6 bases and the J gene end by 5 bases; junction bases not matched to a gene: 13. The CDR3 sequence is 18 residues long. Germline CDR1 reads MNHEY; CDR2 reads SVGEGT. The CDR3 coding sequence is TGTGCCAGCAGCCCCTCGACTAGCGGGAGAGTTGGGACCGGGGAGCTGTTTTTT. This sequence encodes CASSPSTSGRVGTGELFF.

This clonotype has a count of ten or more. V and J are TRBV7-2 and TRBJ2-7; D is uncertain. CDR1 is SGHTA, CDR2 FQGNSA, per germline. V was trimmed by 1 base and J by 5 bases, leaving 6 bases between them. CDR3 size: 12 residues. CDR3 sequence (DNA): TGTGCCAGCAGCTTAGATCGCCACGAGCAGTACTTC. The encoded protein is CASSLDRHEQYF.